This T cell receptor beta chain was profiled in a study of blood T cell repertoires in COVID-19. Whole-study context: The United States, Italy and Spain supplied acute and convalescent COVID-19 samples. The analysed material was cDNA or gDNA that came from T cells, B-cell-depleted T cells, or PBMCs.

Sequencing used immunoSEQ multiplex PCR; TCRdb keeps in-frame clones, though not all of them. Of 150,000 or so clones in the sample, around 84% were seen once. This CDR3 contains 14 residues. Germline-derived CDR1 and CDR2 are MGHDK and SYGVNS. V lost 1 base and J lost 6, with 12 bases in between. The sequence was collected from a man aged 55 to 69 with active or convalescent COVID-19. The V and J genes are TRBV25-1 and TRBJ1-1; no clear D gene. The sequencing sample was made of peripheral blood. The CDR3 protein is CASSESNPSAEAFF. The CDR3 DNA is TGTGCCAGCAGTGAATCCAACCCCTCGGCTGAAGCTTTCTTT.